Below, one T cell receptor beta chain is given with its context. The germline V and J ends were trimmed by 4 bases and 5 bases, with 17 bases remaining between them. CDR1 is MDHEN and CDR2 is SYDVKM in the germline V gene. This CDR3 contains 15 residues. These data belong to a study of blood T cell repertoires in COVID-19. Overall study: COVID-19 samples from acute and convalescent phases originated in the United States, Italy and Spain.

In the original workflow: From reference gene primer amplification, estimates of nucleated cell counts were derived. The table came from immunoSEQ multiplex PCR; TCRdb's copy has only in-frame clones and leaves some out. V and J calls and clone size are as listed in that table; D and trimming were resolved from the DNA. The table has roughly 200,000 clones, around three quarters seen once. The specimen sequenced was peripheral blood. The J gene is TRBJ1-2, the V gene TRBV28, with D maybe TRBD1 (6 bases). The clonotype comes from a woman in her seventies with acute or convalescent COVID-19. CDR3 amino acids: CASSYPPGGAYGYTF. CDR3 coding DNA: TGTGCCAGCAGTTACCCCCCGGGGGGCGCGTATGGCTACACCTTC.